This T cell receptor (beta chain) appears in the sequencing data of a study of blood T cell repertoires in COVID-19. In the source study's methods: Researchers report that nucleated cell counts were estimated from reference gene primer amplification. The protocol was immunoSEQ multiplex PCR, while the TCRdb copy is restricted to in-frame clones and leaves out a portion. V, J and clone size are taken as reported in that table, and D and trimming were inferred from the DNA itself. The repertoire consists of under 130,000 clones, with approximately 76% occurring once and the leading ten covering roughly a fifth. Germline CDR1 is MNHEY and CDR2 is SMNVEV (reference sequence). The CDR3 loop spans 14 amino acids. The V end was cut by 2 bases, the J end by 5 bases, with 12 bases between.

The TCR sequence derives from a woman between 65 and 79 years old with acute or convalescent COVID-19. The chain has TRBV27 and TRBJ1-1, with D tentatively TRBD1 (6 bases). Sequenced material: peripheral blood. CDR3 DNA: TGTGCCAGCAGTTTAACACAGGGAAGAACTGAAGCTTTCTTT. Its translation is CASSLTQGRTEAFF.